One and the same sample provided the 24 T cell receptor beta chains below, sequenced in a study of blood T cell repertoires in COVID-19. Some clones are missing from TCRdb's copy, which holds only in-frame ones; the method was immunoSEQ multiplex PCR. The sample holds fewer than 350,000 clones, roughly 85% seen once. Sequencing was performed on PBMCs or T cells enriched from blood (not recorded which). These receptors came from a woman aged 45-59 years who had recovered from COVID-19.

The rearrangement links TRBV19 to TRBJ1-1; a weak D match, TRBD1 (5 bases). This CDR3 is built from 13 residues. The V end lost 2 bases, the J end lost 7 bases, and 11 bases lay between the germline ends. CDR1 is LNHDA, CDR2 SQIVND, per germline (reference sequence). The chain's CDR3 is CASSINRRGEAFF. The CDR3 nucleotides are TGTGCCAGTAGTATAAACAGGAGGGGTGAAGCTTTCTTT.

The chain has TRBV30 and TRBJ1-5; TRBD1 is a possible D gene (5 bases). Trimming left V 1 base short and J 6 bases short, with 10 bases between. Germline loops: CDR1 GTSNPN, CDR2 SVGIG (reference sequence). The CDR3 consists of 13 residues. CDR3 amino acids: CAWSGQISQPQHF. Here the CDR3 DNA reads TGTGCCTGGAGTGGACAGATCAGTCAGCCCCAGCATTTT.

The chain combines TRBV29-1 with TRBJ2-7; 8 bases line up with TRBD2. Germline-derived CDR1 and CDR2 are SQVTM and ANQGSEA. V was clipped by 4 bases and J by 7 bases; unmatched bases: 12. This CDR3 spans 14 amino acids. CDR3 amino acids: CSVGEIAGTQEQYF. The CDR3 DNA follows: TGCAGCGTTGGCGAAATAGCGGGAACTCAGGAGCAGTACTTC.

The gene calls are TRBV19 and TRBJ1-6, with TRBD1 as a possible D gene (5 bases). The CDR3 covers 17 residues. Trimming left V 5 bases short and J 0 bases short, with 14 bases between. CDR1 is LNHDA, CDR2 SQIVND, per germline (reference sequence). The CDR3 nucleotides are TGTGCCAGTAGTTCAACAGGCTCCGGCTCCTATAATTCACCCCTCCACTTT. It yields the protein CASSSTGSGSYNSPLHF.

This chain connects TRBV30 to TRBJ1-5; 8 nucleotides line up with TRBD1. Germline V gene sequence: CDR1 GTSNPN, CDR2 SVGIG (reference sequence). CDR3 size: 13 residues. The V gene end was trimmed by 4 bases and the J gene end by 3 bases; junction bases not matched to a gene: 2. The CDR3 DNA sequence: TGTGCCTGGAAGGGACAGGACAATCAGCCCCAGCATTTT. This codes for CAWKGQDNQPQHF.

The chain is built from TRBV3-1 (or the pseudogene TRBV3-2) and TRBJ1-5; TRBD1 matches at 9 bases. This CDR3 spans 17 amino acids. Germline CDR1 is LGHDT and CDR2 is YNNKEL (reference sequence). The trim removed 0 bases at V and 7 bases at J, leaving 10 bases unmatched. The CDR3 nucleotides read TGTGCCAGCAGCCAAGATAATCCGGGACAGGGAAGGCAGCCCCAGCATTTT. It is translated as CASSQDNPGQGRQPQHF.

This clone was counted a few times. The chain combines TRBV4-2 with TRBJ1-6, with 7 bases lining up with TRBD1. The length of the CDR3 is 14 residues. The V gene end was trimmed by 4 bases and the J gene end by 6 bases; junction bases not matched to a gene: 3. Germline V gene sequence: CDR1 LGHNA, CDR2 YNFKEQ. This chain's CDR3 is CASSPGQPNSPLHF. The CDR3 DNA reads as TGTGCCAGCAGCCCGGGACAGCCTAATTCACCCCTCCACTTT.

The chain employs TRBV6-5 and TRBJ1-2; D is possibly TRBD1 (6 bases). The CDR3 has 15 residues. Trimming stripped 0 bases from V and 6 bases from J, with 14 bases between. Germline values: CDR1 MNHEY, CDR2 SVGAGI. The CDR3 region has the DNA TGTGCCAGCAGTTACTCACAGGGCAATTTGCATGGCTACACCTTC. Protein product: CASSYSQGNLHGYTF.

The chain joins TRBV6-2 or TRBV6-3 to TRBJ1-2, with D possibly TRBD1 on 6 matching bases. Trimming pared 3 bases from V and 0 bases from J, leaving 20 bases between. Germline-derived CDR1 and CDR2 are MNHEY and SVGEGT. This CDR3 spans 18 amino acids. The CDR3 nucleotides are TGTGCCAGCAGTTATAGGACAGCCCGAACTACAGCTAACTATGGCTACACCTTC. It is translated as CASSYRTARTTANYGYTF.

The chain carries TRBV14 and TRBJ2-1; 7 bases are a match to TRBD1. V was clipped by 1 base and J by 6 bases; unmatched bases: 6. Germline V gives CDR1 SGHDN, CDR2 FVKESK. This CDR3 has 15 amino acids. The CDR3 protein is CASSQVTGASNEQFF. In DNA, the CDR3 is TGTGCCAGCAGCCAAGTTACAGGGGCTTCCAATGAGCAGTTCTTC.

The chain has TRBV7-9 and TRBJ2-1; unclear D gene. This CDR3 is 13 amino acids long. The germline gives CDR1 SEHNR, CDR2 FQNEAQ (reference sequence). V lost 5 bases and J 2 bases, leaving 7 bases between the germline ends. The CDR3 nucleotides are TGTGCCAGCAGCCCTCCCCCCTACAATGAGCAGTTCTTC. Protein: CASSPPPYNEQFF.

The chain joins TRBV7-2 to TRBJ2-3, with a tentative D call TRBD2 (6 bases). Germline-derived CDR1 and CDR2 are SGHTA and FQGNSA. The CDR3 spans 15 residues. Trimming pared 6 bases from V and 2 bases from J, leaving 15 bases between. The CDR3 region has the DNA TGTGCCAGCAGGGAAGTAGCGGACCCCACAGATACGCAGTATTTT. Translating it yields CASREVADPTDTQYF.

The chain's CDR3 is CASSIARGQGIHEQFF. The CDR3 coding sequence is TGTGCCAGCAGCATCGCGAGAGGACAGGGGATTCATGAGCAGTTCTTC. This chain links TRBV3-1 (or the pseudogene TRBV3-2) with TRBJ2-1; 9 nucleotides line up with TRBD1. V gave up 5 bases and J gave up 8 bases; unmatched junction bases: 13. The length of the CDR3 is 16 residues. In germline, CDR1 is LGHDT, CDR2 YNNKEL (reference sequence).

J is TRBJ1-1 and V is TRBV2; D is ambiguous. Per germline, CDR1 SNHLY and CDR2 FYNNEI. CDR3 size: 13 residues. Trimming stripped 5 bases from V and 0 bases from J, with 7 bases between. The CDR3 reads CASSQAMNTEAFF. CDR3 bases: TGTGCCAGCAGTCAGGCTATGAACACTGAAGCTTTCTTT.

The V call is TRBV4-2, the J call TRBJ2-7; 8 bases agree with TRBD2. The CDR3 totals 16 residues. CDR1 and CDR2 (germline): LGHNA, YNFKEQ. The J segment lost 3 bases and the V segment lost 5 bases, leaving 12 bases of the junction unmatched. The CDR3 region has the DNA TGTGCCAGCAGCACCGACCTCGGCGGGAGGATCTACGAGCAGTACTTC. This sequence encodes CASSTDLGGRIYEQYF.

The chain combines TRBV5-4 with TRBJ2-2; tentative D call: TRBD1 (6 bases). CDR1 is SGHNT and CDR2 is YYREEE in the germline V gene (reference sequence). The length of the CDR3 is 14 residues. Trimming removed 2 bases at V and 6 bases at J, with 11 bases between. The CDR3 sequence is CASSLRQASGELFF. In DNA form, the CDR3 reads TGTGCCAGCAGCTTAAGACAGGCGTCCGGGGAGCTGTTTTTT.

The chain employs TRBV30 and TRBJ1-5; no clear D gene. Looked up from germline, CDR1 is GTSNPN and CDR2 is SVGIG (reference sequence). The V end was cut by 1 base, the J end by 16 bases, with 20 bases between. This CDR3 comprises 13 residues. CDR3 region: CAWSGAQITGRHF. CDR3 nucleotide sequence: TGTGCCTGGAGTGGCGCTCAAATAACTGGGAGACATTTT.

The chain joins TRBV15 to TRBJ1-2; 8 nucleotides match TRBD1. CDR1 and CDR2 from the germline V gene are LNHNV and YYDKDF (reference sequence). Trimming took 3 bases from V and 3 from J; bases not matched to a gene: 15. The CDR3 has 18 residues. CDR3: CATSSIRTGRVDDYGYTF. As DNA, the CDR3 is TGTGCCACCAGCAGCATTAGGACAGGGAGGGTGGACGACTATGGCTACACCTTC.

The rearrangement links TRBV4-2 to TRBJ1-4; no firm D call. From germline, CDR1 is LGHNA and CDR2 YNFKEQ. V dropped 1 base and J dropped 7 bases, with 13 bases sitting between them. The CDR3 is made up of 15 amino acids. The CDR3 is CASSQAVQSSEKLFF. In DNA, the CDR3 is TGTGCCAGCAGCCAAGCGGTACAGTCCAGTGAAAAACTGTTTTTT.

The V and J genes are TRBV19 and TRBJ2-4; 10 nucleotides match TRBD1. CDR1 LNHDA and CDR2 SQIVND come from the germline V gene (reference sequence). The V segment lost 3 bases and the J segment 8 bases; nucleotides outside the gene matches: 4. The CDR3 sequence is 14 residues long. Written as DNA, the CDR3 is TGTGCCAGTAGTATGTCTGGACAGGGGGACATTCAGTACTTC. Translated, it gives CASSMSGQGDIQYF.

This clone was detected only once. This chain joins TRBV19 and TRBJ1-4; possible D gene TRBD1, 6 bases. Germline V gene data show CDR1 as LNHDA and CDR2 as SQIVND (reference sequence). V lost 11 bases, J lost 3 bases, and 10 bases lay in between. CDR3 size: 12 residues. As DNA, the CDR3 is TGTGCCGGGGGACACCCTAATGAAAAACTGTTTTTT. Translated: CAGGHPNEKLFF.

CDR3 amino acids: CASSLEATGGVWGTEAFF. The CDR3, as DNA: TGTGCCAGCAGCTTAGAAGCGACAGGGGGGGTGTGGGGCACTGAAGCTTTCTTT. This chain joins TRBV7-7 and TRBJ1-1; 9 bases map to TRBD1. With 1 base clipped from V and 4 bases from J, the junction kept 13 bases outside the gene matches. Germline loops: CDR1 SSHAT, CDR2 FNYEAQ (reference sequence). The CDR3 contains 18 residues.

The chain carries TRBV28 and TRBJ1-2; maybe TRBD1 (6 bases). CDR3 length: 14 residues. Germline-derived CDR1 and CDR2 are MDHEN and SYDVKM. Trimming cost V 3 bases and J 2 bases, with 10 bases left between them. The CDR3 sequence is CASSLDSRNYGYTF. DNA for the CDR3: TGTGCCAGCAGTTTGGACAGTAGAAACTATGGCTACACCTTC.

The CDR3, as DNA: TGTGCCAGTAGCATCAACCCGGGGGATACGCAGTATTTT. Amino acid sequence: CASSINPGDTQYF. The chain has TRBV19 and TRBJ2-3, with D possibly matching TRBD2 (5 bases). This CDR3 comprises 13 residues. V dropped 6 bases and J dropped 6 bases, with 13 bases sitting between them. Germline CDR1 reads LNHDA; CDR2 reads SQIVND (reference sequence).